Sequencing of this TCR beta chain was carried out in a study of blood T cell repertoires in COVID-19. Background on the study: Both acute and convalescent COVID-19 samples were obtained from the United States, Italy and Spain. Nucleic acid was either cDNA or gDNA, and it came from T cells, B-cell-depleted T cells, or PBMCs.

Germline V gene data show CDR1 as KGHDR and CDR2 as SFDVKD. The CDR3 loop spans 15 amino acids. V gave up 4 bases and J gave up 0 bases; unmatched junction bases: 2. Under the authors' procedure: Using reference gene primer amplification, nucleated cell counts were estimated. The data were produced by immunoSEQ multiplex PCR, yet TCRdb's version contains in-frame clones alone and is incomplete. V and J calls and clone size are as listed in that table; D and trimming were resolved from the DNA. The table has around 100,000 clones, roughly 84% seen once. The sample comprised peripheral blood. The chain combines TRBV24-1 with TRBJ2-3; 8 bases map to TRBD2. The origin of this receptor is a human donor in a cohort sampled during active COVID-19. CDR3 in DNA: TGTGCCACCAGTGAAGCGGGGGATAGCACAGATACGCAGTATTTT. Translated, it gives CATSEAGDSTDTQYF.